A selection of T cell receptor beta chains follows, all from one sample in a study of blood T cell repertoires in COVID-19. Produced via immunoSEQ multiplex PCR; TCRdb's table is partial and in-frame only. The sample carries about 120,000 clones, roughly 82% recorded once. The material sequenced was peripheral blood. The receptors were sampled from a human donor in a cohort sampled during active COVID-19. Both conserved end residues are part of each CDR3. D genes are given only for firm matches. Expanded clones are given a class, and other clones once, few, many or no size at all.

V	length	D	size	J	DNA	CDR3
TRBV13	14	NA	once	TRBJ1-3	TGTGCCAGCAGCTCCCGGTACTCTGGAAACACCATATATTTT	CASSSRYSGNTIYF
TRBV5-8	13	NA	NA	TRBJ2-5	TGTGCCAGCAGCTTGTCACCGGAAGAGACCCAGTACTTC	CASSLSPEETQYF
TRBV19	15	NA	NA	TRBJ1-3	TGTGCCAGTAGTACCACAGGGACCTCTGGAAACACCATATATTTT	CASSTTGTSGNTIYF
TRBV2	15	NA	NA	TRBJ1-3	TGTGCCAGCAGTACCCTTGGGGCGTCAGGAAACACCATATATTTT	CASSTLGASGNTIYF
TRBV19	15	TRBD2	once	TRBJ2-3	TGTGCCAGTAGTATCGGGGGGGGCGGCACAGATACGCAGTATTTT	CASSIGGGGTDTQYF
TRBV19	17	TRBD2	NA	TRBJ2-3	TGTGCCAGTAGTATGGAGGGAGGTGCGGGGGGTCGCTTAACGCAGTATTTT	CASSMEGGAGGRLTQYF
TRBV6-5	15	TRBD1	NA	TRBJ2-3	TGTGCCAGCAGGACTCAGGGGGCCTACACAGATACGCAGTATTTT	CASRTQGAYTDTQYF
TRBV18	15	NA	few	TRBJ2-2	TGTGCCAGCTCACCACTGGGGGCAGGAACCGGGGAGCTGTTTTTT	CASSPLGAGTGELFF
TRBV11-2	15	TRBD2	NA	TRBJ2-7	TGTGCCAGCAGCTTGAATAGCGGGGGGGCCTCCGAGCAGTACTTC	CASSLNSGGASEQYF
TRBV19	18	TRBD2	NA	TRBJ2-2	TGTGCCAGTAATCCTCGTGGGACTAGCGGGGGGGCCTCCGGGGAGCTGTTTTTT	CASNPRGTSGGASGELFF
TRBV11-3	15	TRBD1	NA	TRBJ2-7	TGTGCCAGCAGCCCCCCCCGGACAGGGATATACGAGCAGTACTTC	CASSPPRTGIYEQYF
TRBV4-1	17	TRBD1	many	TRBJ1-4	TGCGCCAGCAGCCAAGAGGGGACAGGTGAGGAGGATGAAAAACTGTTTTTT	CASSQEGTGEEDEKLFF
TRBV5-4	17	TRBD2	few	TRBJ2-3	TGTGCCAGCAGCTTGGGGACTAGCGGGGGGGCTGCCGATACGCAGTATTTT	CASSLGTSGGAADTQYF
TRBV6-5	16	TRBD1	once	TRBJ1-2	TGTGCCAGCAGTTACGTCCGGACAGGGGGCTCCTATGGCTACACCTTC	CASSYVRTGGSYGYTF
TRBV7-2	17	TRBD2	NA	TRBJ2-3	TGTGCCAGCAGCTTAGTTTCAACGGGGGGGCCTCAAGATACGCAGTATTTT	CASSLVSTGGPQDTQYF
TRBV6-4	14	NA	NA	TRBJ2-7	TGTGCCAGCAGTAGGCGGGACAGACTCTACGAGCAGTACTTC	CASSRRDRLYEQYF
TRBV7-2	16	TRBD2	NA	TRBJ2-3	TGTGCCAGCAGCATCACTAGCGGGGGACTCACAGATACGCAGTATTTT	CASSITSGGLTDTQYF
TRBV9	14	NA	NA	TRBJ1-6	TGTGCCAGCAGTCGGGGGGATCCCAATTCACCCCTCCACTTT	CASSRGDPNSPLHF
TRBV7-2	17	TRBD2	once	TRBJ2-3	TGTGCCAGCAGCTCACCCAAGACTAGCGGGGGCACAGATACGCAGTATTTT	CASSSPKTSGGTDTQYF
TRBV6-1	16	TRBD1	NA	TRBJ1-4	TGTGCCAGCAGTGAGCTACAGGGGGTGACTAATGAAAAACTGTTTTTT	CASSELQGVTNEKLFF
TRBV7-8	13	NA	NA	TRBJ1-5	TGTGCCAGCAGCTCCCAGTCCAATCAGCCCCAGCATTTT	CASSSQSNQPQHF
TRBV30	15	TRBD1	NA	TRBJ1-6	TGTGCCTGGAGTGCAGGGACAGGGGGCAATTCACCCCTCCACTTT	CAWSAGTGGNSPLHF
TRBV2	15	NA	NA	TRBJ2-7	TGTGCCAGCAATCGCCTCTCGGGGCGGGGTGACGAGCAGTACTTC	CASNRLSGRGDEQYF
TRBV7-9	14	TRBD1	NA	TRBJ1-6	TGTGCCAGCAGCTTAGAGGGGGCAAATTCACCCCTCCACTTT	CASSLEGANSPLHF
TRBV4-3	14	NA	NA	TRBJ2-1	TGCGCCAGCAGCCGCACAGGGTCCTACAATGAGCAGTTCTTC	CASSRTGSYNEQFF
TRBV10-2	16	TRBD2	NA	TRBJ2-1	TGCGCCAGCAGTGAGGGCCGACTAGCGGCCTACAATGAGCAGTTCTTC	CASSEGRLAAYNEQFF
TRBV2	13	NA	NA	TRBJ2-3	TGTGCCAGCAGTGAGAGCGGGACAGATACGCAGTATTTT	CASSESGTDTQYF
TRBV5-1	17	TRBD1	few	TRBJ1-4	TGCGCCAGCAGCCCGGGACAGGGGACGATTAGAGTTGAAAAACTGTTTTTT	CASSPGQGTIRVEKLFF
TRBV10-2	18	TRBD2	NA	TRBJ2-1	TGCGCCAGCAGTGAGCCCGGGGGGTCCCTGGGCTCCTACAATGAGCAGTTCTTC	CASSEPGGSLGSYNEQFF
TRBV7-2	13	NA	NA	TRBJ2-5	TGTGCCAGCAGCTTACTTGAGCGGGAGACCCAGTACTTC	CASSLLERETQYF
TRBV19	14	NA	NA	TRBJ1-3	TGTGCCAGTAGCCCCCGGTCCTCTGGAAACACCATATATTTT	CASSPRSSGNTIYF
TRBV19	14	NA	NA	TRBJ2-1	TGTGCCAGTAGTACCCAGGACAGCAGGAATGAGCAGTTCTTC	CASSTQDSRNEQFF
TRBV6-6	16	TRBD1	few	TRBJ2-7	TGTGCCAGCAGTTATACAGGGGGCGTGATAGGGTACGAGCAGTACTTC	CASSYTGGVIGYEQYF
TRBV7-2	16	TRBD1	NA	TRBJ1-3	TGTGCCAGCAGCTTAGTCCAGACAGGGCGGGGAAACACCATATATTTT	CASSLVQTGRGNTIYF
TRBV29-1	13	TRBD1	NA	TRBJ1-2	TGCAGCGTTTGGACAGGGGGAGGCTATGGCTACACCTTC	CSVWTGGGYGYTF
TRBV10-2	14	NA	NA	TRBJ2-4	TGCGCCAGTACCGAGACTTTAGCCAAAAACATTCAGTACTTC	CASTETLAKNIQYF
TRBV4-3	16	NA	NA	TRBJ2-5	TGCGCCAGCAGCCAAGCGACCACTACCTACCAAGAGACCCAGTACTTC	CASSQATTTYQETQYF
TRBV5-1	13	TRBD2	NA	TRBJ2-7	TGCGCCAGCAGCTTGGCGGGGGGTACAGGTCAGTACTTC	CASSLAGGTGQYF
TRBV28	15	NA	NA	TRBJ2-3	TGTGCCAGCAGTCTCCCGACAGGTAGCACAGATACGCAGTATTTT	CASSLPTGSTDTQYF
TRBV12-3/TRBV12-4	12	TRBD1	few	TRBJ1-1	TGTGCCAGCAACAGGGGGCGCGCTGAAGCTTTCTTT	CASNRGRAEAFF
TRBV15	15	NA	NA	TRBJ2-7	TGTGCCACCAGCAGAGAAAAGCGGACCACCTACGAGCAGTACTTC	CATSREKRTTYEQYF
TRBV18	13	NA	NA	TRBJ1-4	TGTGCCAGCTCACCCTTGGGCAGTGAAAAACTGTTTTTT	CASSPLGSEKLFF
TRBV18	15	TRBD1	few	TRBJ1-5	TGTGCCAGCTCTCCGGGACAGGGCCCGTATCAGCCCCAGCATTTT	CASSPGQGPYQPQHF
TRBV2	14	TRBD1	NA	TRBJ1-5	TGTGCCAGCAGCCCGGGACAGGGACCTCAGCCCCAGCATTTT	CASSPGQGPQPQHF
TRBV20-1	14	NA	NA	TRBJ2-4	TGCAGTGCTAGTAGGGGGGAGGGCCAAAACATTCAGTACTTC	CSASRGEGQNIQYF
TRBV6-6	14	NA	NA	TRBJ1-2	TGTGCCAGCAGTCCCACAAGGGCAGGGGACGGCTACACCTTC	CASSPTRAGDGYTF
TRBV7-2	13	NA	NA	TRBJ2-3	TGTGCCAGCAGCCCCCTACAGGGTGATACGCAGTATTTT	CASSPLQGDTQYF
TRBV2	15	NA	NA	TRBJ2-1	TGTGCCAGCAGCCCCGACTTAAACCCCTACAATGAGCAGTTCTTC	CASSPDLNPYNEQFF
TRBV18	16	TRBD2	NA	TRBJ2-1	TGTGCCAGCTCACCCCCCTTAGCGGGGGGGCATCCTGAGCAGTTCTTC	CASSPPLAGGHPEQFF
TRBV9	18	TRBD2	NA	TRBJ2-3	TGTGCCAGCAGCGTAGTAGGAGGGTGGGGGGGACTCACAGATACGCAGTATTTT	CASSVVGGWGGLTDTQYF
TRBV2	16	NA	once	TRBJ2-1	TGTGCCAGCTCCGAACTGGCTAGCGTCCTCAAAGATGAGCAGTTCTTC	CASSELASVLKDEQFF
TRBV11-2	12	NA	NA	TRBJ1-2	TGTGCCAGCAGCTTAGCACTATATGGCTACACCTTC	CASSLALYGYTF
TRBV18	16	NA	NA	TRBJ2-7	TGTGCCAGCTCACCTTCCGGGGGGCAAAGCTCCTACGAGCAGTACTTC	CASSPSGGQSSYEQYF
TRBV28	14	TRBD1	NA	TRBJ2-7	TGTGCCAGCAGGACCGGGACAGGGTCGCCGGCGCAGTACTTC	CASRTGTGSPAQYF
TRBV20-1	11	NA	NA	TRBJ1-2	TGCAGTGCTAGGGAGGACGGTGGCTACACCTTC	CSAREDGGYTF
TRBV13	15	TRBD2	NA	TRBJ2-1	TGTGCCAGCAGCCCCTCTAGCGGGGCCTACAATGAGCAGTTCTTC	CASSPSSGAYNEQFF
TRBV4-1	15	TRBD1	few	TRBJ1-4	TGCGCCAGCAGCCGAGGACAGGGTTTCGATGAAAAACTGTTTTTT	CASSRGQGFDEKLFF
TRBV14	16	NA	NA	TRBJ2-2	TGTGCCAGCAGTCAGTACAGGGAATGGGACACCGGGGAGCTGTTTTTT	CASSQYREWDTGELFF
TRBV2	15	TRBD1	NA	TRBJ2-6	TGTGCCAGCGAGCGACAGGGCACTGGGGCCAACGTCCTGACTTTC	CASERQGTGANVLTF
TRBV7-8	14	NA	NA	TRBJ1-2	TGTGCCAGCAGCCTTGAGGGGGTTTCCTATGGCTACACCTTC	CASSLEGVSYGYTF